This T cell receptor beta chain derives from a study of blood T cells in healthy people across ages. Study results and limitations: Estimated diversity across one million T cells was deemed an underestimate.

Germline CDR1 SGHTA, CDR2 FQGTGA. There are 12 residues in the CDR3. Through a sample-barcoded 5' primer and a J-beta primer mix, a second PCR was run for roughly 6 to 12 cycles. Samples each returned at least 2.5 million CDR3-containing paired-end reads. TCRdb reanalysed the 5' RACE reads using MiXCR and keeps one entry per CDR3 protein. The sample yields approximately 290,000 distinct CDR3 sequences, roughly 29% seen once. The donors, all healthy, were Caucasians living in Russia, aged about 6 to 95. The amount of total RNA extracted per sample was at least 5.5 micrograms. This clonotype was counted only a few times. Its target is unknown. The junction does not match germline at one end; this may be a read error.

The source of this sequence is a woman aged 70-85 years in good health. The rearrangement links TRBV7-3 to TRBJ1-1; D might be TRBD1 (6 bases). Sequencing was performed on blood. The CDR3 sequence is CASRGRDTEAFF. The CDR3 coding sequence is TGTGCCAGCAGGGGGAGGGACACTGAGGCTTTCTTT.